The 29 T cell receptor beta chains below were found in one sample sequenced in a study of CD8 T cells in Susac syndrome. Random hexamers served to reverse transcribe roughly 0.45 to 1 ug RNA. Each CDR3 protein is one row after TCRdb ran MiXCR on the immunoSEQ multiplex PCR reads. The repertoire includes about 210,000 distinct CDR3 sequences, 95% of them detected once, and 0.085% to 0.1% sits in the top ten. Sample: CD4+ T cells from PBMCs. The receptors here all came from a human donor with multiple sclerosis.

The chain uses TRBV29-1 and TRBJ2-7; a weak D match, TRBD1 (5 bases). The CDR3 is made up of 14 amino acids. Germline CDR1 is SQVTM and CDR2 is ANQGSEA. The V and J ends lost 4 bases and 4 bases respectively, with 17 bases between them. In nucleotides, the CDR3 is TGCAGCGTTGTATACCGACAGCCCGAATACGAGCAGTACTTC. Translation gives CSVVYRQPEYEQYF.

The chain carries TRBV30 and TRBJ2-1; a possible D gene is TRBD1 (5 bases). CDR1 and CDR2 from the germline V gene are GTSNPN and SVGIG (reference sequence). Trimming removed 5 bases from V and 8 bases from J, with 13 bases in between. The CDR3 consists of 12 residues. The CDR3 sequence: CAWAQGTDEQFF. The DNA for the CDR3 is TGTGCCTGGGCCCAGGGTACGGATGAGCAGTTCTTC.

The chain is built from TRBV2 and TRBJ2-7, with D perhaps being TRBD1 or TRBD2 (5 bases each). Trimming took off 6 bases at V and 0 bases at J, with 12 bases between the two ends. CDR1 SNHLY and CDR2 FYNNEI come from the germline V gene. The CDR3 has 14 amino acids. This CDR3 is CASRPGPSSYEQYF. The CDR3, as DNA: TGTGCCAGCAGACCGGGGCCTAGCTCCTACGAGCAGTACTTC.

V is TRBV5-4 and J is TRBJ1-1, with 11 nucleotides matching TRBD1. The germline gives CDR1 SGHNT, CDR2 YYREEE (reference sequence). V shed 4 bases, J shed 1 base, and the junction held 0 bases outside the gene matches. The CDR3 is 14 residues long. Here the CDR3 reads CASSGQGANTEAFF. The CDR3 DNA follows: TGTGCCAGCAGCGGACAGGGGGCGAACACTGAAGCTTTCTTT.

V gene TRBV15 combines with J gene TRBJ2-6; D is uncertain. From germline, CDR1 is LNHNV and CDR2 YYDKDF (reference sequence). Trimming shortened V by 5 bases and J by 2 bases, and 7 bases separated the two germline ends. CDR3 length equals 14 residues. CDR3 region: CATSQQTGANVLTF. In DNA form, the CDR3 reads TGTGCCACCAGCCAGCAGACTGGGGCCAACGTCCTGACTTTC.

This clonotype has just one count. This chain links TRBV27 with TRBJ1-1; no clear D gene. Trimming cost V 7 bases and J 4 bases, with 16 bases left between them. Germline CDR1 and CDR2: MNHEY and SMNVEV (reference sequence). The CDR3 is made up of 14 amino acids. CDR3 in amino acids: CASTEHREGTEAFF. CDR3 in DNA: TGTGCCAGCACCGAACACCGTGAGGGCACTGAAGCTTTCTTT.

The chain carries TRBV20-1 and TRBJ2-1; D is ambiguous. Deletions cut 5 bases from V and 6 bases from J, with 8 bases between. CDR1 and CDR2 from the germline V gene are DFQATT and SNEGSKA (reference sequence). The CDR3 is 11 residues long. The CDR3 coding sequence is TGCAGTGCTCGGGCGGTCAATGAGCAGTTCTTC. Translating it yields CSARAVNEQFF.

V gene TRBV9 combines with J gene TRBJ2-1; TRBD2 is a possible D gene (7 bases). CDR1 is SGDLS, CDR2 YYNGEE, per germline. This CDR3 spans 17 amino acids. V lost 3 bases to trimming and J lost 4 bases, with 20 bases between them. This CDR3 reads CASSAPRGGGPYNEQFF. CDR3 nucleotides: TGTGCCAGCAGCGCTCCCCGGGGAGGGGGGCCTTACAATGAGCAGTTCTTC.

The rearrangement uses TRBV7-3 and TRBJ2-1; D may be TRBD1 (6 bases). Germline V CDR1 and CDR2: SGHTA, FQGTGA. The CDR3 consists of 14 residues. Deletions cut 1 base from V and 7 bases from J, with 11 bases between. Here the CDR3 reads CASSLISGVNEQFF. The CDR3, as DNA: TGTGCCAGCAGCTTAATATCAGGGGTGAATGAGCAGTTCTTC.

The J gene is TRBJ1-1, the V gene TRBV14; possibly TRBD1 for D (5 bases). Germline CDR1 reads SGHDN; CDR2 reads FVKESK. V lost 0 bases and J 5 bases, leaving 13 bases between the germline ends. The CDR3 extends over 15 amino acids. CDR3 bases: TGTGCCAGCAGCCAAGATTGGGCAGGGAGGACTGAAGCTTTCTTT. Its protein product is CASSQDWAGRTEAFF. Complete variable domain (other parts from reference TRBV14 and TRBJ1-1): EAGVTQFPSHSVIEKGQTVTLRCDPISGHDNLYWYRRVMGKEIKFLLHFVKESKQDESGMPNNRFLAERTGGTYSTLKVQPAELEDSGVYFCASSQDWAGRTEAFFGQGTRLTVV.

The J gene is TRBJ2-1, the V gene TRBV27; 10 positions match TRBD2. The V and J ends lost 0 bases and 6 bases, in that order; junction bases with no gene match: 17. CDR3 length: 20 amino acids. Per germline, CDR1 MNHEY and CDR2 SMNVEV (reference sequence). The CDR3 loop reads CASSLSFGSVGTSVTNEQFF. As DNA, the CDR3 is TGTGCCAGCAGTTTATCGTTCGGTTCCGTCGGGACTAGCGTCACCAATGAGCAGTTCTTC.

CDR3 nucleotides: TGTGCCTGGAGAGCCGACCCTGGAGAAAAACTGTTTTTT. It is translated as CAWRADPGEKLFF. This chain links TRBV30 with TRBJ1-4; no clear D gene. Germline V CDR1 and CDR2: GTSNPN, SVGIG (reference sequence). CDR3 length equals 13 residues. With 3 bases removed from V and 8 bases from J, the gap between germline ends came to 13 bases.

CDR3 nucleotide sequence: TGTGCCAGCAGTGACGGACAGGGGCCCACAGATACGCAGTATTTT. Amino acids: CASSDGQGPTDTQYF. V gene TRBV6-4 combines with J gene TRBJ2-3; TRBD1 agrees at 9 bases. Germline values: CDR1 MRHNA, CDR2 SNTAGT. With V trimmed by 2 bases and J by 2 bases, 2 bases remained unmatched. This CDR3 has 15 residues.

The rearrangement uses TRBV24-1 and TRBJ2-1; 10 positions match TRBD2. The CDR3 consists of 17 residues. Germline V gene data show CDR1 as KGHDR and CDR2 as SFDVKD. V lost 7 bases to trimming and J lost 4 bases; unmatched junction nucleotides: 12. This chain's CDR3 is CATSPGRASGSYNEQFF. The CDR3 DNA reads TGTGCCACCAGCCCCGGTCGGGCTAGCGGGAGTTACAATGAGCAGTTCTTC.

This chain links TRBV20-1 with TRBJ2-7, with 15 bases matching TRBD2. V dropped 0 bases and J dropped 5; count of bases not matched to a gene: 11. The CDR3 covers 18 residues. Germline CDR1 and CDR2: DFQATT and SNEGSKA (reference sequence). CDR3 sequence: CSARDSGLAGGSWHEQYF. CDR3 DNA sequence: TGCAGTGCTAGAGACTCAGGACTAGCGGGAGGGTCTTGGCACGAGCAGTACTTC.

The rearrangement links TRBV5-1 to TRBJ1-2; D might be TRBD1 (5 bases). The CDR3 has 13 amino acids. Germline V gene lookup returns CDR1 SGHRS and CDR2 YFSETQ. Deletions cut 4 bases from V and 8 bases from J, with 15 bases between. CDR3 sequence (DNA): TGCGCCAGCAGCCCTGGACAAGGGGAAGGCTACACCTTC. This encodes CASSPGQGEGYTF.

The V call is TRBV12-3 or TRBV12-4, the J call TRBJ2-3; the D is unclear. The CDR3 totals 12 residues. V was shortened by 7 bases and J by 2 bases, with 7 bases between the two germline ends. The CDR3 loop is CASTPYTDTQYF. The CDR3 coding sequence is TGTGCCAGCACCCCGTACACAGATACGCAGTATTTT.

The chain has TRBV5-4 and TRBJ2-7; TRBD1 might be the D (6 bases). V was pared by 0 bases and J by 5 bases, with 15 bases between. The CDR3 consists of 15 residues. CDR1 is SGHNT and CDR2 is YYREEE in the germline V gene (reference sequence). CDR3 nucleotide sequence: TGTGCCAGCAGCTTGGGGGGGCTAAGGGTCAACGAGCAGTACTTC. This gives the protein CASSLGGLRVNEQYF.

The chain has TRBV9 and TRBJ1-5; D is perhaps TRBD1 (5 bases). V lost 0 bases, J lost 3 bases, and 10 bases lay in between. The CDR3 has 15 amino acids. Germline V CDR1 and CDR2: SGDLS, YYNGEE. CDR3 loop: CASSVGRGINQPQHF. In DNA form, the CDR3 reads TGTGCCAGCAGCGTAGGTCGGGGGATCAATCAGCCCCAGCATTTT.

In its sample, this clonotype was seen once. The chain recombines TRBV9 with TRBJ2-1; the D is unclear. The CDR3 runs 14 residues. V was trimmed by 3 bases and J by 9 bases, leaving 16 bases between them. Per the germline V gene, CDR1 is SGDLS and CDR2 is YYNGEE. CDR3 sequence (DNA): TGTGCCAGCAGCGCCCGCACCCCGAAGGGTGAGCAGTTCTTC. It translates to CASSARTPKGEQFF.

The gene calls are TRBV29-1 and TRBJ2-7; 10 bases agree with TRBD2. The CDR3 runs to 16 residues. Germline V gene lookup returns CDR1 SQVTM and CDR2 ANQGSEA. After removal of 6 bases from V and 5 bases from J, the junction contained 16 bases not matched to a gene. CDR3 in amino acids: CSVGLANRQGSDEQYF. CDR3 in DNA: TGCAGCGTGGGACTAGCGAACCGCCAGGGCTCTGACGAGCAGTACTTC.

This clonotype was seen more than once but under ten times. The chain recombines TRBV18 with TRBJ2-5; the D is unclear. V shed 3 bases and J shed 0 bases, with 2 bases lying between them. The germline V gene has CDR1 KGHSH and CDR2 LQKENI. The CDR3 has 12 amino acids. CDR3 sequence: CASSPNQETQYF. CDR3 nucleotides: TGTGCCAGCTCACCCAACCAAGAGACCCAGTACTTC.

CDR3 residues: CAISPGQGNDGYTF. CDR3 bases: TGTGCCATCAGTCCGGGACAGGGGAACGATGGCTACACCTTC. The genes are TRBV10-3 and TRBJ1-2; 10 bases map to TRBD1. The germline CDR1 and CDR2 sequences are ENHRY and SYGVKD. The V segment lost 5 bases and the J segment 6 bases; nucleotides outside the gene matches: 6. CDR3 length equals 14 residues.

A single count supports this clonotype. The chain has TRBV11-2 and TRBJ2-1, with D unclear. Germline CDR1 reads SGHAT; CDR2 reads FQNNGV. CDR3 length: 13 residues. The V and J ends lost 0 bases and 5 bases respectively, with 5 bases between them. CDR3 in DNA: TGTGCCAGCAGCTTAGACCTTCACAATGAGCAGTTCTTC. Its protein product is CASSLDLHNEQFF. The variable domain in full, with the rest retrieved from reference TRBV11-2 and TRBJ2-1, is EAGVAQSPRYKIIEKRQSVAFWCNPISGHATLYWYQQILGQGPKLLIQFQNNGVVDDSQLPKDRFSAERLKGVDSTLKIQPAKLEDSAVYLCASSLDLHNEQFFGPGTRLTVL.

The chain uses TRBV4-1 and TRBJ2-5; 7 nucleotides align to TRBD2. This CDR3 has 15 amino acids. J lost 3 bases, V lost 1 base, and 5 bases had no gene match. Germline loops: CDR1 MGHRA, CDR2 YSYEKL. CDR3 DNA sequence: TGCGCCAGCAGCCAAGGCTCGGGAGGTGAAGAGACCCAGTACTTC. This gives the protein CASSQGSGGEETQYF.

CDR3 amino acids: CASSPRLGSSEDTQYF. CDR3 nucleotide sequence: TGTGCCAGCAGTCCTAGACTAGGGAGTAGTGAAGATACGCAGTATTTT. The chain has TRBV27 and TRBJ2-3, with D tentatively TRBD2 (6 bases). The germline V gene encodes CDR1 MNHEY and CDR2 SMNVEV (reference sequence). Trimming pared 5 bases from V and 5 bases from J, leaving 20 bases between. CDR3 length: 16 amino acids.

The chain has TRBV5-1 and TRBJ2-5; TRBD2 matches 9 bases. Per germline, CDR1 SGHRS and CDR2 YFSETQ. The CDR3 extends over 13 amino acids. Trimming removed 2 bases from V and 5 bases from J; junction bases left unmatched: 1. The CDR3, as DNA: TGCGCCAGCAGCTTTAGCGGGAGTGAGACCCAGTACTTC. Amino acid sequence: CASSFSGSETQYF. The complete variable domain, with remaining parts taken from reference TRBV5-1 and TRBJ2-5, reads KAGVTQTPRYLIKTRGQQVTLSCSPISGHRSVSWYQQTPGQGLQFLFEYFSETQRNKGNFPGRFSGRQFSNSRSEMNVSTLELGDSALYLCASSFSGSETQYFGPGTRLLVL.

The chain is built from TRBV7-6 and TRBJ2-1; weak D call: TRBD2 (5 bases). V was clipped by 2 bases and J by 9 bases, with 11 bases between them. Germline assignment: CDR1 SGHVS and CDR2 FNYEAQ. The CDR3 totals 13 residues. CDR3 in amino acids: CASSLTDYGEQFF. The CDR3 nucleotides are TGTGCCAGCAGCTTAACAGACTATGGTGAGCAGTTCTTC.

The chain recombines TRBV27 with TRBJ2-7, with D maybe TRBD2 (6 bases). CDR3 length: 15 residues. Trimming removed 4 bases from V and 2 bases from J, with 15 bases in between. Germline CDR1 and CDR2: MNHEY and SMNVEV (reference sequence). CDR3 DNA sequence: TGTGCCAGCAGTTCCGGTGGAGGGTTGGCCTACGAGCAGTACTTC. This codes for CASSSGGGLAYEQYF.